This T cell receptor beta chain was sequenced in a study of T cell repertoires in cytomegalovirus infection. The overall study: Matching HLA type, along with CMV infection, was indicated by public TCR beta signatures. General observations from the study: CMV-specific TCR beta clonotypes restricted by HLA-C were the ones dominating the ex vivo response.

This clonotype was detected only a few times. The target antigen is unknown. CDR3 size: 13 residues. Germline values: CDR1 SQVTM, CDR2 ANQGSEA. V was cut by 2 bases and J by 8 bases, with 13 bases left in between. One entry per CDR3 protein, called by TCRdb with MiXCR from the reads. The sample lists approximately 910,000 distinct CDR3 sequences; more than 25% were seen once. The TCR originated in a human donor in good health (CMV status not recorded). Some clones in this sample may be carry-over from other donors' samples. This chain uses TRBV29-1 with TRBJ2-1, with D uncertain. The sequencing here drew on cultured CD8+ T cells from PBMCs, taken from culture after CMV antigen stimulation. The CDR3: CSVELTSPYEQFF. Written as DNA, the CDR3 is TGCAGCGTTGAACTGACTTCTCCATATGAGCAGTTCTTC.